This T cell receptor beta chain was identified during a study of blood T cell repertoires in COVID-19 (dated by TCRdb to about 2020). Turning to the overall study: Collaborator samples came from the United States, Italy and Spain and covered acute and convalescent phases of COVID-19. Nearly every sample came with metadata listing a de-identified subject ID, COVID-19 status, age in years and sex. Where available, HLA class I and class II types were taken from metadata supplied by the sample provider and were not determined by assay-based typing. The material from the prospective study consisted of cDNA or gDNA derived from T cells, B-cell-depleted T cells, or PBMCs. A freely available public database, intended as a resource for researchers studying the immune response to SARS-CoV-2, is where the repertoires were released. The dataset comprised deeply sampled blood TCRbeta repertoires from subjects exposed to, actively infected with, or recovered from COVID-19. The samples were drawn from the first 160 participants of the ongoing ImmuneRACE study and from 1,254 subjects provided by 6 global collaborators. Study-level results and caveats: The amount of clinical and demographic metadata varied by source and participant and was provided uncurated.

The immunoSEQ Assay, a bias-controlled multiplex PCR, was used to amplify TCRbeta CDR3 regions from genomic DNA. In the paper's pipeline: Nucleated cell counts per sample were estimated from amplification of reference gene primers within the assay. Sequence reads were collapsed and filtered to measure the absolute abundance of every unique TCRbeta CDR3 rearrangement. For each sample, productive Simpson clonality was calculated as the square root of Simpson's diversity index over productive rearrangements. Drawn from immuneACCESS, this table holds only the in-frame rearrangements with V and J called that TCRdb kept. Clones are partly lost; checked studies trace under half to an unresolved V gene and leave the rest unexplained. V and J calls and clone size come straight from that table; D and trimming were deduced from the DNA. The sample includes about 670,000 clones, with 90% observed a single time. The ten largest clonotypes hold over 0.2% of the sample.

This clone was recorded once. No antigen is known for it. No clone much larger than this one lies a single base away; base qualities are absent. Whole blood was collected in K2EDTA tubes by collaborating institutions according to the institutions' own protocols. Collaborator samples were shipped for TCRbeta analysis as frozen whole blood, isolated PBMCs, or DNA extracted from either sample type. Material: peripheral blood. The sequence was obtained from a woman under 30 with acute or convalescent COVID-19.

The DNA sequence follows: TGCAGCGTTCCTGGGGATCGGGGCTATGGCTACACCTTC. This encodes CSVPGDRGYGYTF. The receptor chain draws on TRBV29-1 and TRBJ1-2, with the D gene uncertain. In the germline V gene, CDR1 corresponds to SQVTM and CDR2 to ANQGSEA. Spanning cysteine to phenylalanine, the CDR3 consists of 13 amino acids. This entry keeps only the CDR3 DNA: 39 bases, framed from base 1. V and J are truncated by 5 bases and 4 bases respectively, leaving an intervening sequence of 14 bases.